These 31 T cell receptor beta chains share one sample of origin, sequenced in a study of cytomegalovirus exposure and HLA in healthy donors. The table came from immunoSEQ multiplex PCR; TCRdb's copy has only in-frame clones and leaves some out. The sample lists about 360,000 clones; roughly 89% were seen once. Material: PBMCs. All receptors derive from a young woman in good health and CMV-seronegative.

The V gene is TRBV6-5, the J gene TRBJ2-7; TRBD2 is a possible D gene (7 bases). The V gene's germline CDR1 is MNHEY and CDR2 SVGAGI. The CDR3 has 14 amino acids. V gave up 6 bases and J gave up 4 bases, with 16 bases separating them. The CDR3 is CASSPLGRGYEQYF. In nucleotides, the CDR3 is TGTGCCAGCAGCCCTCTTGGGAGGGGGTACGAGCAGTACTTC.

This chain links TRBV28 with TRBJ2-5; D ambiguous. The ends were cut back, 4 bases at V and 0 bases at J, with 6 bases in the middle. This CDR3 is 13 amino acids long. Germline V gene lookup returns CDR1 MDHEN and CDR2 SYDVKM. The CDR3 DNA follows: TGTGCCAGCAGTTCACAGCACCAAGAGACCCAGTACTTC. Amino acid sequence: CASSSQHQETQYF. Complete variable domain (other parts from reference TRBV28 and TRBJ2-5): DVKVTQSSRYLVKRTGEKVFLECVQDMDHENMFWYRQDPGLGLRLIYFSYDVKMKEKGDIPEGYSVSREKKERFSLILESASTNQTSMYLCASSSQHQETQYFGPGTRLLVL.

V and J are TRBV7-9 and TRBJ1-3; TRBD1 is a possible D gene (5 bases). With 4 bases removed from V and 0 bases from J, the gap between germline ends came to 19 bases. CDR1 and CDR2 (germline): SEHNR, FQNEAQ (reference sequence). CDR3 length: 18 residues. The CDR3, as DNA: TGTGCCAGCAGCTCTAGGGGCCTCATGGGCAGCTCTGGAAACACCATATATTTT. It is translated as CASSSRGLMGSSGNTIYF.

CDR3: CASSPSGYEQYF. As DNA, the CDR3 is TGTGCCAGCAGTCCCAGCGGCTACGAGCAGTACTTC. V gene TRBV28 combines with J gene TRBJ2-7, with D maybe TRBD2 (5 bases). Germline CDR1 reads MDHEN; CDR2 reads SYDVKM. This CDR3 has 12 amino acids. V dropped 5 bases and J dropped 3 bases, with 8 bases sitting between them.

This clone showed up just a few times. V usage is TRBV6-5 and J usage is TRBJ1-1; D gene uncertain. The CDR3 covers 10 residues. V lost 6 bases and J lost 7, with 6 bases in between. In germline, CDR1 is MNHEY, CDR2 SVGAGI. The CDR3 DNA reads TGTGCCAGCAGAAGACATGAAGCTTTCTTT. Protein: CASRRHEAFF.

The chain joins TRBV28 to TRBJ2-2; weak D call: TRBD2 (5 bases). Trimming pared 6 bases from V and 6 bases from J, leaving 8 bases between. There are 12 residues in the CDR3. Germline assignment: CDR1 MDHEN and CDR2 SYDVKM. The CDR3 DNA sequence: TGTGCCAGCAGGAGAGGGCCCGGGGAGCTGTTTTTT. It codes for CASRRGPGELFF.

V and J are TRBV2 and TRBJ1-2; D is unclear. V lost 4 bases, J lost 2 bases, and 5 bases lay in between. The CDR3 covers 12 residues. Looked up from germline, CDR1 is SNHLY and CDR2 is FYNNEI. Written as DNA, the CDR3 is TGTGCCAGCAGTGCCGGGAACTATGGCTACACCTTC. Translated: CASSAGNYGYTF.

The genes are TRBV19 and TRBJ1-2; possible D gene TRBD1, 5 bases. CDR1 is LNHDA and CDR2 is SQIVND in the germline V gene (reference sequence). With 4 bases removed from V and 3 bases from J, the gap between germline ends came to 15 bases. The CDR3 covers 15 residues. The DNA for the CDR3 is TGTGCCAGTAGTAACTCGCGGGGCGGCTACTATGGCTACACCTTC. Its protein product is CASSNSRGGYYGYTF.

The chain employs TRBV2 and TRBJ1-1; a possible D gene is TRBD1 (5 bases). In germline, CDR1 is SNHLY, CDR2 FYNNEI. This CDR3 is built from 14 residues. V lost 2 bases and J 4 bases, leaving 11 bases between the germline ends. The CDR3: CASSERGQITEAFF. For the CDR3, the DNA is TGTGCCAGCAGTGAAAGGGGCCAGATCACTGAAGCTTTCTTT.

The V call is TRBV25-1, the J call TRBJ2-3; perhaps TRBD2 as D (6 bases). This CDR3 contains 18 residues. The V and J ends lost 4 bases and 2 bases respectively, with 22 bases between them. Per the germline V gene, CDR1 is MGHDK and CDR2 is SYGVNS. For the CDR3, the DNA is TGTGCCAGCAGTGGTCCCGGGGGTGGGAGCGGAGCCACAGATACGCAGTATTTT. Translation gives CASSGPGGGSGATDTQYF.

The chain uses TRBV18 and TRBJ2-5, with TRBD2 matching over 12 bases. Germline V lookup: CDR1 KGHSH, CDR2 LQKENI. The CDR3 has 14 amino acids. Unmatched junction bases numbered 6, after V lost 8 bases and J lost 5 bases. The CDR3 reads CASMTSGSRETQYF. The CDR3 DNA follows: TGTGCCAGCATGACTAGCGGGAGTCGGGAGACCCAGTACTTC.

This clone came up a few times. The chain has TRBV14 and TRBJ1-1; TRBD1 is a possible D gene (6 bases). CDR1 is SGHDN, CDR2 FVKESK, per germline. The CDR3 runs to 17 residues. The V end was cut by 4 bases, the J end by 3 bases, with 21 bases between. This CDR3 is CASSLASYREGDTEAFF. The CDR3, as DNA: TGTGCCAGCAGCCTCGCCTCCTACAGGGAGGGGGACACTGAAGCTTTCTTT.

The V call is TRBV2, the J call TRBJ1-4, with 8 bases lining up with TRBD1. From germline, CDR1 is SNHLY and CDR2 FYNNEI. The CDR3 has 13 amino acids. Trimming cost V 6 bases and J 8 bases; bases outside gene matches: 5. The CDR3 reads CASRGGTGEKLFF. CDR3 nucleotides: TGTGCCAGCAGAGGCGGGACAGGAGAAAAACTGTTTTTT.

The V and J genes are TRBV15 and TRBJ2-1, with D possibly being TRBD2 (6 bases). The CDR3 contains 19 residues. Germline V lookup: CDR1 LNHNV, CDR2 YYDKDF (reference sequence). V was trimmed by 1 base and J by 8 bases, leaving 27 bases between them. This CDR3 is CATSRGVAGLPPVRDEQFF. The DNA of the CDR3 is TGTGCCACCAGCAGAGGGGTGGCGGGACTCCCACCTGTGCGCGATGAGCAGTTCTTC.

The rearrangement uses TRBV7-8 and TRBJ2-7, with D maybe TRBD2 (6 bases). There are 15 residues in the CDR3. Germline V lookup: CDR1 SGHVS, CDR2 FQNEAQ. The V end was cut by 5 bases, the J end by 0 bases, with 14 bases between. CDR3 sequence: CASSHGAGPSYEQYF. CDR3 coding DNA: TGTGCCAGCAGCCACGGAGCGGGCCCCTCCTACGAGCAGTACTTC.

The J gene is TRBJ2-3, the V gene TRBV5-8; D possibly corresponds to TRBD1 (6 bases). Per the germline V gene, CDR1 is SGHTS and CDR2 is YDEGEE. Trimming took 0 bases from V and 3 from J, leaving 11 bases between them. There are 15 residues in the CDR3. The CDR3 is CASSLAGAFTDTQYF. In DNA, the CDR3 is TGTGCCAGCAGCTTGGCAGGGGCTTTTACAGATACGCAGTATTTT. Variable domain in full (rest from reference TRBV5-8 and TRBJ2-3): EAGVTQSPTHLIKTRGQQATLRCSPISGHTSVYWYQQALGLGLQFLLWYDEGEERNRGNFPPRFSGRQFPNYSSELNVNALELEDSALYLCASSLAGAFTDTQYFGPGTRLTVL.

The genes are TRBV14 and TRBJ1-1; 7 bases match TRBD1. This CDR3 has 14 amino acids. J was trimmed by 0 bases and V by 5 bases; bases with no gene match: 3. Germline-derived CDR1 and CDR2 are SGHDN and FVKESK. CDR3 nucleotides: TGTGCCAGCAGCAGACAGGGCATGAACACTGAAGCTTTCTTT. The encoded protein is CASSRQGMNTEAFF.

The chain recombines TRBV7-9 with TRBJ2-1, with 7 positions matching TRBD1. CDR1 and CDR2 from the germline V gene are SEHNR and FQNEAQ (reference sequence). After removal of 5 bases from V and 9 bases from J, the junction contained 7 bases not matched to a gene. The CDR3 covers 13 residues. Here the CDR3 reads CASSIDRAGEQFF. CDR3 sequence (DNA): TGTGCCAGCAGCATAGACAGGGCTGGTGAGCAGTTCTTC.

The chain combines TRBV5-8 with TRBJ2-3, with 14 bases that match TRBD2. Germline V gives CDR1 SGHTS, CDR2 YDEGEE. Germline trimming cut 4 bases from V and 2 bases from J; bases unmatched to any gene: 6. This CDR3 spans 17 amino acids. CDR3 amino acids: CASSLGTSGGLTDTQYF. The CDR3 region has the DNA TGTGCCAGCAGCCTAGGGACTAGCGGGGGCCTCACAGATACGCAGTATTTT.

The V and J genes are TRBV4-1 and TRBJ2-7, with 9 positions matching TRBD1. CDR3 size: 19 residues. The germline CDR1 and CDR2 sequences are MGHRA and YSYEKL. Trimming took 4 bases from V and 3 from J; bases not matched to a gene: 19. The CDR3 loop reads CASSPLGTGSEIKLYEQYF. CDR3 bases: TGCGCCAGCAGCCCGCTAGGGACAGGGTCGGAAATCAAGCTCTACGAGCAGTACTTC.

The rearrangement links TRBV28 to TRBJ1-2; weak D call: TRBD1 (5 bases). The CDR3 is 15 residues long. The germline V gene has CDR1 MDHEN and CDR2 SYDVKM. Trimming took off 7 bases at V and 0 bases at J, with 15 bases between the two ends. Here the CDR3 reads CASTTSQGSNYGYTF. The DNA of the CDR3 is TGTGCCAGCACCACCTCTCAGGGCTCTAACTATGGCTACACCTTC.

This sequence joins TRBV11-2 and TRBJ2-1; 9 bases align to TRBD2. V shed 8 bases, J shed 3 bases, and the junction held 11 bases outside the gene matches. The CDR3 spans 16 residues. From germline, CDR1 is SGHAT and CDR2 FQNNGV. CDR3 protein: CASRQSASGVYNEQFF. CDR3 DNA: TGTGCCAGCCGCCAGAGCGCTAGCGGGGTCTACAATGAGCAGTTCTTC.

V and J are TRBV7-9 and TRBJ2-1; maybe TRBD2 (6 bases). CDR3 length equals 14 residues. CDR1 and CDR2 from the germline V gene are SEHNR and FQNEAQ (reference sequence). The V end was cut by 10 bases, the J end by 3 bases, with 16 bases between. The CDR3 DNA reads as TGTGCCACCCTAGGGGACTTACACTACAATGAGCAGTTCTTC. Encoded protein: CATLGDLHYNEQFF.

The rearrangement uses TRBV6-5 and TRBJ2-1; D might be TRBD2 (5 bases). The CDR3 runs to 13 residues. Deletions cut 5 bases from V and 3 bases from J, with 8 bases between. Germline V gene sequence: CDR1 MNHEY, CDR2 SVGAGI. The CDR3 sequence: CASSPDYYNEQFF. Here the CDR3 DNA reads TGTGCCAGCAGTCCCGACTACTACAATGAGCAGTTCTTC.

V and J are TRBV4-1 and TRBJ1-1, with D tentatively TRBD1 (6 bases). In germline, CDR1 is MGHRA, CDR2 YSYEKL. This CDR3 has 17 amino acids. The V end lost 1 base, the J end lost 1 base, and 16 bases lay between the germline ends. This CDR3 reads CASSQVPSHRENTEAFF. For the CDR3, the DNA is TGCGCCAGCAGCCAAGTTCCTTCCCACAGGGAGAACACTGAAGCTTTCTTT.

This chain uses TRBV11-2 with TRBJ2-7; TRBD1 aligns across 8 bases. Germline V gives CDR1 SGHAT, CDR2 FQNNGV. There are 16 residues in the CDR3. J was trimmed by 2 bases and V by 0 bases; bases with no gene match: 6. The CDR3 sequence is CASSLDFGQGTYEQYF. The CDR3 DNA reads as TGTGCCAGCAGCTTAGATTTTGGACAGGGAACCTACGAGCAGTACTTC.

V and J are TRBV19 and TRBJ2-1; D possibly corresponds to TRBD2 (6 bases). The CDR3 covers 15 residues. Trimming left V 3 bases short and J 0 bases short, with 9 bases between. Germline V CDR1 and CDR2: LNHDA, SQIVND (reference sequence). The CDR3 spells CASSMLAVSYNEQFF. In DNA form, the CDR3 reads TGTGCCAGTAGTATGTTAGCGGTCTCCTACAATGAGCAGTTCTTC.

The chain links TRBV5-6 to TRBJ2-7; a possible D gene is TRBD1 (6 bases). CDR3 size: 16 residues. The germline V gene encodes CDR1 SGHDT and CDR2 YYEEEE. With 1 base removed from V and 3 bases from J, the gap between germline ends came to 17 bases. CDR3 in amino acids: CASSLLGGGSGYEQYF. CDR3 nucleotide sequence: TGTGCCAGCAGCTTGCTAGGGGGTGGGTCTGGCTACGAGCAGTACTTC.

This clone was seen a single time. The chain couples TRBV15 to TRBJ1-5; 10 positions agree with TRBD1. This CDR3 comprises 17 residues. The V gene end was trimmed by 4 bases and the J gene end by 1 base; junction bases not matched to a gene: 7. Germline V gene sequence: CDR1 LNHNV, CDR2 YYDKDF (reference sequence). The CDR3 DNA reads TGTGCCACCAGCACCATGACAGGGGGCAGAAGCAATCAGCCCCAGCATTTT. It translates to CATSTMTGGRSNQPQHF. The variable domain in full, completed from reference TRBV15 and TRBJ1-5, reads DAMVIQNPRYQVTQFGKPVTLSCSQTLNHNVMYWYQQKSSQAPKLLFHYYDKDFNNEADTPDNFQSRRPNTSFCFLDIRSPGLGDTAMYLCATSTMTGGRSNQPQHFGDGTRLSIL.

The J gene is TRBJ2-7, the V gene TRBV9; 9 bases fit TRBD1. Germline V gene lookup returns CDR1 SGDLS and CDR2 YYNGEE. CDR3 length: 14 amino acids. The V segment lost 4 bases and the J segment 5 bases; nucleotides outside the gene matches: 7. CDR3 region: CASSPGTGIHEQYF. CDR3 sequence (DNA): TGTGCCAGCAGCCCCGGGACAGGGATCCACGAGCAGTACTTC.

This clone was recorded a few times. This rearrangement joins TRBV4-1 to TRBJ2-7; TRBD1 is a possible D gene (5 bases). There are 16 residues in the CDR3. V lost 8 bases, J lost 3 bases, and 23 bases lay in between. Germline CDR1 MGHRA, CDR2 YSYEKL. CDR3 region: CASPQRQCSRCYEQYF. The CDR3 nucleotides are TGCGCCAGCCCCCAAAGACAGTGCTCTCGGTGCTACGAGCAGTACTTC.